A selection of T cell receptor beta chains follows, all from one sample in a study of cytomegalovirus exposure and HLA in healthy donors. Clones were sequenced by immunoSEQ multiplex PCR, and TCRdb holds only the in-frame ones, with some missing. Of around 110,000 clones in the sample, 75% to 90% are singletons; the top ten hold 2.1%. Sequencing was carried out using PBMCs. These receptors were taken from a man in his thirties or forties in good health and CMV-seronegative. CDR3s include the opening cysteine and the closing phenylalanine or tryptophan. D genes are given only for firm matches. Only part of the rows carry a size: once, few, many, or a class if the clone is expanded.

TRBV7-9	12	NA	NA	TRBJ2-3	CASSIGAGTQYF	TGTGCCAGCAGTATTGGGGCAGGGACGCAGTATTTT
TRBV5-1	15	TRBD2	NA	TRBJ2-1	CASSPGASGGDEQFF	TGCGCCAGCAGCCCCGGGGCTAGCGGGGGTGATGAGCAGTTCTTC
TRBV9	14	NA	few	TRBJ1-1	CASRPGLVDTEAFF	TGTGCCAGCAGACCAGGGCTGGTGGACACTGAAGCTTTCTTT
TRBV5-1	13	NA	NA	TRBJ1-5	CASSPGGSQPQHF	TGCGCCAGCAGCCCGGGAGGGTCTCAGCCCCAGCATTTT
TRBV7-2	17	TRBD1	NA	TRBJ2-3	CASSLAVDRASTDTQYF	TGTGCCAGCAGCTTAGCCGTGGACAGGGCTAGCACAGATACGCAGTATTTT
TRBV6-6	13	NA	few	TRBJ2-3	CASSYSNGLPQYF	TGTGCCAGCAGTTACTCCAACGGACTACCGCAGTATTTT
TRBV7-2	18	TRBD1	NA	TRBJ1-6	CASSLGRVGTGRNSPLHF	TGTGCCAGCAGCTTAGGAAGGGTTGGGACAGGGAGAAATTCACCCCTCCACTTT
TRBV18	14	NA	few	TRBJ2-7	CASSPLGSAYEQYF	TGTGCCAGCTCACCACTTGGCAGCGCCTACGAGCAGTACTTC
TRBV6-5	14	NA	NA	TRBJ1-1	CASRPLSKNTEAFF	TGTGCCAGCAGGCCCCTATCCAAAAACACTGAAGCTTTCTTT
TRBV5-6	16	TRBD1	once	TRBJ2-1	CASIDRNRGVSNEQFF	TGTGCCAGCATCGACCGGAACAGGGGAGTTTCCAATGAGCAGTTCTTC
TRBV29-1	11	NA	NA	TRBJ1-1	CSVEVGTEAFF	TGCAGCGTTGAGGTCGGGACTGAAGCTTTCTTT
TRBV19	12	NA	NA	TRBJ1-2	CAGGGRLSGYTF	TGTGCCGGGGGGGGCCGCCTAAGTGGCTACACCTTC
TRBV5-6	15	NA	NA	TRBJ1-2	CASSHVEQGLNGYTF	TGTGCCAGCAGCCACGTCGAACAGGGATTAAATGGCTACACCTTC
TRBV30	14	NA	NA	TRBJ2-1	CAWSIRRPSNEQFF	TGTGCCTGGAGCATACGGAGACCTTCGAATGAGCAGTTCTTC
TRBV7-9	14	TRBD1	NA	TRBJ1-2	CASSSIQGAHGYTF	TGTGCCAGCAGCTCGATCCAGGGGGCGCATGGCTACACCTTC
TRBV5-1	15	NA	NA	TRBJ2-1	CASSSDPQQYNEQFF	TGCGCCAGCAGCTCAGACCCCCAACAGTACAATGAGCAGTTCTTC
TRBV2	11	NA	NA	TRBJ2-7	CASSYSSEQYF	TGTGCCAGCAGCTATTCCTCTGAGCAGTACTTC
TRBV2	14	TRBD2	NA	TRBJ2-7	CAKAGTSGSYEQYF	TGTGCCAAGGCCGGGACTAGCGGTTCCTACGAGCAGTACTTC
TRBV6-6	13	TRBD1	NA	TRBJ1-1	CASSPTGGTEAFF	TGTGCCAGCAGTCCAACAGGGGGCACTGAAGCTTTCTTT
TRBV4-1	16	NA	NA	TRBJ2-5	CASSQGSGQLQETQYF	TGCGCCAGCAGCCAAGGGTCCGGACAGCTCCAAGAGACCCAGTACTTC
TRBV29-1	13	TRBD2	NA	TRBJ2-2	CSADGGGTGELFF	TGCAGCGCTGACGGCGGGGGCACCGGGGAGCTGTTTTTT
TRBV7-8	18	TRBD2	NA	TRBJ2-1	CASSLSSGSLGRPSEQFF	TGTGCCAGCAGCTTAAGTAGCGGGTCATTGGGCAGGCCCTCCGAGCAGTTCTTC
TRBV28	14	NA	NA	TRBJ2-7	CASSAGTGSYEQYF	TGTGCCAGCAGTGCCGGGACTGGAAGCTACGAGCAGTACTTC
TRBV19	14	TRBD2	once	TRBJ2-7	CASSIPAGPGEQYF	TGTGCCAGTAGTATACCAGCGGGGCCTGGCGAGCAGTACTTC
TRBV30	13	TRBD2	NA	TRBJ2-7	CAWSRASGYEQYF	TGTGCCTGGAGTAGGGCTAGCGGTTACGAGCAGTACTTC
TRBV21-1	17	NA	NA	TRBJ2-1	CASSKEERGAPYNEQFF	TGTGCCAGCAGCAAAGAAGAGCGGGGGGCCCCTTACAATGAGCAGTTCTTC
TRBV20-1	11	NA	NA	TRBJ2-4	CSAGSAGIQYF	TGCAGTGCTGGGAGTGCTGGCATTCAGTACTTC
TRBV10-1	16	NA	NA	TRBJ1-2	CASSESSGRDNYGYTF	TGCGCCAGCAGTGAGTCTAGCGGCAGGGATAACTATGGCTACACCTTC
TRBV21-1	16	NA	once	TRBJ2-5	CASSNVAGDAQETQYF	TGTGCCAGCAGCAACGTAGCGGGGGACGCCCAAGAGACCCAGTACTTC
TRBV30	14	TRBD1	NA	TRBJ1-2	CAWSIKGQVGGYTF	TGTGCCTGGAGCATAAAGGGACAGGTCGGCGGCTACACCTTC
TRBV29-1	13	NA	NA	TRBJ2-7	CSFKQVTSYEQYF	TGCAGCTTTAAACAGGTCACCTCCTACGAGCAGTACTTC
TRBV2	12	NA	NA	TRBJ2-5	CASNRFQETQYF	TGTGCCAGCAACAGGTTTCAAGAGACCCAGTACTTC
TRBV9	13	NA	NA	TRBJ2-7	CASSPRLSYEQYF	TGTGCCAGCAGCCCCCGACTGTCCTACGAGCAGTACTTC
TRBV7-2	17	TRBD2	NA	TRBJ2-4	CASSRSFSGGAENIQYF	TGTGCCAGCAGCCGTTCCTTTAGCGGGGGGGCGGAAAACATTCAGTACTTC
TRBV28	14	NA	NA	TRBJ1-2	CASTPQAGNYGYTF	TGTGCCAGCACCCCCCAGGCAGGGAACTATGGCTACACCTTC
TRBV11-3	13	NA	NA	TRBJ2-1	CASSPEVNNEQFF	TGTGCCAGCAGCCCCGAGGTAAACAATGAGCAGTTCTTC
TRBV28	14	NA	NA	TRBJ2-1	CASRGRHGANEQFF	TGTGCCAGCAGGGGGCGCCACGGAGCCAATGAGCAGTTCTTC
TRBV6-6	10	NA	NA	TRBJ1-2	CASSGDGYTF	TGTGCCAGCTCGGGGGATGGCTACACCTTC
TRBV4-3	15	TRBD1	NA	TRBJ2-7	CASSPRQGAAYEQYF	TGCGCCAGCAGCCCTAGACAGGGAGCTGCCTACGAGCAGTACTTC